Shown below are 28 T cell receptor beta chains from a single sample sequenced in a study of T-cell memory formation after mild COVID-19. TCRdb re-analysed the 5' RACE reads in MiXCR, keeping a single row per CDR3 protein. The sample holds roughly 510,000 distinct CDR3 sequences; about 18% are singletons and the top ten take about 7.5%. Sample: PBMCs or a T cell subset sorted from them (not recorded which). Receptors were obtained from an adult woman who had mild COVID-19 (a few samples of this study predate the infection). Cell type and time point are not known.

This clonotype was recorded many times. This sequence joins TRBV6-1 and TRBJ2-6; no firm D call. Trimming removed 3 bases from V and 0 bases from J, with 3 bases in between. The germline V gene has CDR1 MNHNS and CDR2 SASEGT. The CDR3 is 14 residues long. The CDR3 region has the DNA TGTGCCAGCAGTGACAACTCTGGGGCCAACGTCCTGACTTTC. It codes for CASSDNSGANVLTF.

A note on this clonotype: The junction and the germline gene differ at one end; a read error may be behind it. This chain links TRBV6-2 or TRBV6-3 with TRBJ2-5; 12 bases align to TRBD2. There are 15 residues in the CDR3. Germline CDR1 MNHEY, CDR2 SVGEGT. DNA for the CDR3: TGTGCCAGCAGAGGACTAGCGGGGCCACAAGAGACCCAGTGCTTC. This encodes CASRGLAGPQETQCF.

The chain joins TRBV2 to TRBJ2-6; D not resolved. Germline V gives CDR1 SNHLY, CDR2 FYNNEI. V lost 8 bases to trimming and J lost 1 base, with 12 bases between them. This CDR3 region has 15 residues. CDR3 in DNA: TGTGCCAGCCACGCACTTAGTTCTGGGGCCAACGTCCTGACTTTC. This codes for CASHALSSGANVLTF.

This clonotype has a handful of counts. The chain carries TRBV20-1 and TRBJ1-6; tentatively, D is TRBD1 (5 bases). This CDR3 region has 14 residues. Trimming took 6 bases from V and 10 from J, leaving 19 bases between them. CDR1 and CDR2 (germline): DFQATT, SNEGSKA (reference sequence). The CDR3 coding sequence is TGCAGTGCAACCGGGACGACTGGAGGCTCACCCCTCCACTTT. Protein: CSATGTTGGSPLHF.

The V call is TRBV4-1, the J call TRBJ1-1; unclear D gene. V was pared by 1 base and J by 5 bases, with 8 bases between. CDR3 length: 13 residues. CDR1 MGHRA and CDR2 YSYEKL come from the germline V gene. CDR3: CASSQVYGTEAFF. The CDR3 DNA reads TGCGCCAGCAGCCAAGTGTATGGAACTGAAGCTTTCTTT.

This clonotype has only a few counts. The J gene is TRBJ2-7, the V gene TRBV12-3 or TRBV12-4; the match to TRBD1 covers 8 bases. V was pared by 6 bases and J by 3 bases, with 10 bases of the junction left unmatched. The CDR3 runs to 15 residues. DNA for the CDR3: TGTGCCAGCAGATACGGGCCGGGACAGGACTACGAGCAGTACTTC. Encoded protein: CASRYGPGQDYEQYF.

This clonotype was counted a few times. The chain is built from TRBV6-6 and TRBJ1-5, with 7 bases lining up with TRBD1. CDR3 length: 14 residues. Per the germline V gene, CDR1 is MNHNY and CDR2 is SVGAGI (reference sequence). Unmatched junction bases numbered 4, after V lost 0 bases and J lost 8 bases. CDR3 coding DNA: TGTGCCAGCAGTTACTCAGGGGGCGCGGAGCCCCAGCATTTT. It translates to CASSYSGGAEPQHF.

This clonotype was detected ten times or more. This sequence joins TRBV27 and TRBJ2-7; unclear D gene. V was trimmed by 3 bases and J by 0 bases, leaving 9 bases between them. Germline lookup yields CDR1 MNHEY and CDR2 SMNVEV (reference sequence). The CDR3 is made up of 14 amino acids. The CDR3: CASSFKGYSYEQYF. CDR3 coding DNA: TGTGCCAGCAGTTTTAAGGGCTACTCCTACGAGCAGTACTTC.

V is TRBV2 and J is TRBJ2-7; the D call may be TRBD1 or TRBD2 (5 bases each). Trimming pared 10 bases from V and 1 base from J, leaving 14 bases between. The CDR3 covers 13 residues. Germline V gene sequence: CDR1 SNHLY, CDR2 FYNNEI. The CDR3, as DNA: TGTGCCACCCGGGACCCTGGGTCCTACGAGCAGTACTTC. Translated, it gives CATRDPGSYEQYF.

This chain links TRBV5-1 with TRBJ2-1, with D perhaps assigned TRBD1 or TRBD2 (5 bases each). This CDR3 is 18 amino acids long. V dropped 5 bases and J dropped 10 bases, with 31 bases sitting between them. Looked up from germline, CDR1 is SGHRS and CDR2 is YFSETQ. The CDR3 DNA follows: TGCGCCAGCAGTAGCGTTCCGGGGCAGGTTAGGGATCGGAGGGAGCAGTTCTTC. Translating gives CASSSVPGQVRDRREQFF.

This clonotype was picked up a small number of times. The chain is built from TRBV6-5 and TRBJ1-1; D gene ambiguous. The CDR3 contains 16 residues. V shed 2 bases and J shed 0 bases, with 13 bases lying between them. Germline values: CDR1 MNHEY, CDR2 SVGAGI. The CDR3 region is CASSYDGRRVNTEAFF. CDR3 coding DNA: TGTGCCAGCAGTTACGACGGACGTCGGGTGAACACTGAAGCTTTCTTT.

This chain joins TRBV19 and TRBJ1-2; a possible D gene is TRBD1 (6 bases). CDR3 size: 16 residues. Trimming took off 7 bases at V and 2 bases at J, with 20 bases between the two ends. Germline CDR1 and CDR2: LNHDA and SQIVND (reference sequence). CDR3 in amino acids: CASTYLTDRLNYGYTF. The DNA of the CDR3 is TGTGCCAGTACCTATCTCACCGACAGGCTGAACTATGGCTACACCTTC. The full variable domain, in which reference TRBV19 and TRBJ1-2 provide the parts outside the CDR3, is DGGITQSPKYLFRKEGQNVTLSCEQNLNHDAMYWYRQDPGQGLRLIYYSQIVNDFQKGDIAEGYSVSREKKESFPLTVTSAQKNPTAFYLCASTYLTDRLNYGYTFGSGTRLTVV.

The chain uses TRBV11-2 and TRBJ1-2; no reliable D call. V lost 2 bases to trimming and J lost 0 bases, with 19 bases between them. Per germline, CDR1 SGHAT and CDR2 FQNNGV. The CDR3 runs 18 residues. CDR3 residues: CASSLSSWYGPTNYGYTF. CDR3 DNA: TGTGCCAGCAGCTTAAGTAGTTGGTATGGGCCGACTAACTATGGCTACACCTTC.

The J gene is TRBJ2-5, the V gene TRBV7-3; TRBD2 aligns across 11 bases. J gave up 2 bases and V 3 bases, and 2 bases lay outside the gene matches. The germline CDR1 and CDR2 sequences are SGHTA and FQGTGA. The CDR3 is 15 amino acids. The DNA for the CDR3 is TGTGCCAGCAGCTTGGTAGCGGGAGGGCAAGAGACCCAGTACTTC. Its protein is CASSLVAGGQETQYF.

This chain joins TRBV12-3 or TRBV12-4 and TRBJ1-6, with TRBD1 matching over 8 bases. The CDR3 runs 15 residues. Losses at the gene ends were 4 bases for V and 10 bases for J; bases not matched to a gene: 9. In DNA, the CDR3 is TGTGCCAGCAGTTCGGGACAGGTCCTTAGCTCACCCCTCCACTTT. It encodes CASSSGQVLSSPLHF.

The chain combines TRBV7-9 with TRBJ2-1, with TRBD1 matching 9 bases. Germline CDR1 and CDR2: SEHNR and FQNEAQ (reference sequence). The CDR3 covers 15 residues. J gave up 5 bases and V 5 bases, and 7 bases lay outside the gene matches. The CDR3 nucleotides read TGTGCCAGCAGCCCCGGGACAGGGTATAACAATGAGCAGTTCTTC. Protein: CASSPGTGYNNEQFF.

The J gene is TRBJ2-2, the V gene TRBV7-9; weak D call: TRBD2 (5 bases). The length of the CDR3 is 14 residues. V was shortened by 7 bases and J by 5 bases, with 14 bases between the two germline ends. Germline CDR1 SEHNR, CDR2 FQNEAQ (reference sequence). The CDR3 DNA sequence: TGTGCCAGCACCCCCGAGGGCCTAACCGGGGAGCTGTTTTTT. Translated: CASTPEGLTGELFF.

V gene TRBV18 combines with J gene TRBJ1-2, with unresolved D. Germline assignment: CDR1 KGHSH and CDR2 LQKENI. The length of the CDR3 is 15 residues. V lost 3 bases, J lost 2 bases, and 13 bases lay in between. The CDR3 loop is CASSPEAGPNYGYTF. The CDR3 coding sequence is TGTGCCAGCTCACCGGAGGCAGGTCCGAACTATGGCTACACCTTC.

Here the CDR3 DNA reads TGTGCCAGCAGCGCCCCCAGGGACACCGGGGAGCTGTTTTTT. This codes for CASSAPRDTGELFF. The chain combines TRBV7-9 with TRBJ2-2; D possibly corresponds to TRBD1 (5 bases). The CDR3 runs 14 residues. Germline-derived CDR1 and CDR2 are SEHNR and FQNEAQ (reference sequence). The V end was cut by 5 bases, the J end by 3 bases, with 10 bases between.

This clonotype was detected a few times. The J gene is TRBJ2-7, the V gene TRBV4-3; 8 bases align to TRBD1. This CDR3 contains 15 residues. V gave up 1 base and J gave up 2 bases; unmatched junction bases: 4. The germline V gene encodes CDR1 LGHNA and CDR2 YSLEER. The CDR3 sequence is CASSQVSTGAYEQYF. The CDR3 DNA reads TGCGCCAGCAGCCAAGTTTCGACAGGGGCCTACGAGCAGTACTTC.

The V gene is TRBV12-3 or TRBV12-4, the J gene TRBJ2-1; 10 nucleotides agree with TRBD1. The CDR3 spans 14 residues. V was pared by 9 bases and J by 2 bases, with 4 bases of the junction left unmatched. The CDR3 nucleotides read TGTGCCAGTGCCGGGACAGGGGCCTACAATGAGCAGTTCTTC. This translates into CASAGTGAYNEQFF.

This clonotype was recorded a few times. The V call is TRBV9, the J call TRBJ1-1; 7 bases are shared with TRBD1. Germline V gene lookup returns CDR1 SGDLS and CDR2 YYNGEE. This CDR3 has 16 amino acids. Losses at the gene ends were 2 bases for V and 6 bases for J; bases not matched to a gene: 13. CDR3 residues: CASSVSWDSFGAEAFF. The CDR3 nucleotides read TGTGCCAGCAGCGTCTCCTGGGACAGCTTCGGCGCTGAAGCTTTCTTT.

In its sample, this clonotype was seen a few times. This chain joins TRBV29-1 and TRBJ2-7, with a weak D call TRBD2 (6 bases). The germline gives CDR1 SQVTM, CDR2 ANQGSEA. V was pared by 6 bases and J by 0 bases, with 12 bases between. This CDR3 spans 13 amino acids. The CDR3 sequence: CSVGGHSSYEQYF. CDR3 in DNA: TGCAGCGTGGGAGGACATAGCTCCTACGAGCAGTACTTC.

This clonotype turned up a few times. The chain joins TRBV7-9 to TRBJ2-3; no reliable D call. The CDR3 spans 15 residues. V shed 1 base and J shed 0 bases, with 8 bases lying between them. Germline lookup yields CDR1 SEHNR and CDR2 FQNEAQ (reference sequence). The CDR3 DNA is TGTGCCAGCAGCTTAGGGGATACTAGCACAGATACGCAGTATTTT. It is translated as CASSLGDTSTDTQYF.

This clonotype was counted a few times. This rearrangement joins TRBV20-1 to TRBJ2-3; D gene ambiguous. Trimming left V 0 bases short and J 2 bases short, with 9 bases between. This CDR3 comprises 14 residues. Germline assignment: CDR1 DFQATT and CDR2 SNEGSKA (reference sequence). The CDR3 region is CSARDLNLTDTQYF. The CDR3 DNA reads as TGCAGTGCTAGAGATCTTAACCTCACAGATACGCAGTATTTT.

The V and J genes are TRBV12-3 or TRBV12-4 and TRBJ1-5, with D possibly TRBD1 on 5 matching bases. Between the trimmed V and J ends, which lost 0 bases and 4 bases, there was a span of 7 bases. This CDR3 spans 14 amino acids. The CDR3 here is CASSLAGENQPQHF. As DNA, the CDR3 is TGTGCCAGCAGTTTAGCAGGGGAGAATCAGCCCCAGCATTTT.

The sample holds a few counts of this clonotype. The genes are TRBV6-1 and TRBJ1-2; no reliable D call. The CDR3 is made up of 14 amino acids. V lost 6 bases to trimming and J lost 4 bases, with 15 bases between them. The germline V gene has CDR1 MNHNS and CDR2 SASEGT. CDR3 DNA sequence: TGTGCCAGCAGGGGGTCGGAGGGATTCTATGGCTACACCTTC. Translated, it gives CASRGSEGFYGYTF.

This clonotype showed up just a few times. The chain links TRBV6-1 to TRBJ1-6, with D perhaps TRBD1 (6 bases). Trimming left V 2 bases short and J 8 bases short, with 13 bases between. Germline CDR1 reads MNHNS; CDR2 reads SASEGT. The CDR3 length is 15 residues. The CDR3 region is CASSEYWTEDSPLHF. The CDR3 region has the DNA TGTGCCAGCAGTGAATACTGGACAGAAGATTCACCCCTCCACTTT.